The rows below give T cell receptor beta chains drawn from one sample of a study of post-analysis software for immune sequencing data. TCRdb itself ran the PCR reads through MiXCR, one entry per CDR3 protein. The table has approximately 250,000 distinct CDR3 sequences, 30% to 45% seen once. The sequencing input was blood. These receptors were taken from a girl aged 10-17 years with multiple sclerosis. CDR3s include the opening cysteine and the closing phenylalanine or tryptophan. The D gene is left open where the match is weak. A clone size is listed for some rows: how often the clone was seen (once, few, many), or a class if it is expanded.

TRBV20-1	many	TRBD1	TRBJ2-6	TGCAGTGCTTCCACGACAGGGGTCGGGGCCAACGTCCTGACTTTC	CSASTTGVGANVLTF
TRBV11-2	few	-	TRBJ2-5	TGTGCCAGCAGCGACCGGGACAAGGAGCAGCAAGAGACCCAGTACTTC	CASSDRDKEQQETQYF
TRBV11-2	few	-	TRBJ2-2	TGTGCCAGCAGCTTATCGGGCGGGGCCGCCGGGGAGCTGTTTTTT	CASSLSGGAAGELFF
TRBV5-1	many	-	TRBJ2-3	TGCGCCAGCAGCTTGGAGCAGAGCACAGATACGCAGTATTTT	CASSLEQSTDTQYF
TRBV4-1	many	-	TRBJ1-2	TGCGCCAGCAGCCCGATGACAGGCCCAGGCTACACCTTC	CASSPMTGPGYTF
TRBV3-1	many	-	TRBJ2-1	TGTGCCAGCAGCCCCCACTCCACTCCGCAGTTCTTC	CASSPHSTPQFF
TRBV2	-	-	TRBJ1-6	TGTGCCAGCAGTGAAGCGGCCGGGAGTAATAATTCACCCCTCCACTTT	CASSEAAGSNNSPLHF
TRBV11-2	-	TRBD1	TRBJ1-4	TGTGCCAGCAGCTTAGATAGGTCAGGAGGGGGCCTCGTGGAAAAACTGTTTTTT	CASSLDRSGGGLVEKLFF
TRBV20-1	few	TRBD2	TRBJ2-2	TGCAGTGCTAGAGACAGCGGGGGCCCCAACACCGGGGAGCTGTTTTTT	CSARDSGGPNTGELFF
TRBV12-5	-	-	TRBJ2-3	TGTGCTAGTGGTTTGGTCGGTAGCGGCCCCACAGATACGCAGTATTTT	CASGLVGSGPTDTQYF
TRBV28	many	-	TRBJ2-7	TGTGCCAGCAGTCAAATCGGGACGACTTACGAGCAGTACTTC	CASSQIGTTYEQYF
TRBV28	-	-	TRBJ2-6	TGTGCCAGCAGTTTGCAGGGACCGACCTCTGGGGCCAACGTCCCGACTTTC	CASSLQGPTSGANVPTF
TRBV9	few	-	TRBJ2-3	TGTGCCAGCAGCGTAGCTACGGGGGCTAGCGGAAGCACAGATACGCAGTATTTT	CASSVATGASGSTDTQYF
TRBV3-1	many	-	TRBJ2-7	TGTGCCAGCAGCCAAGGTACAGGCCCCTACGAGCAGTACTTC	CASSQGTGPYEQYF
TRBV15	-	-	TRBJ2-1	TGTGCCACCAGCAGAGGACTGGCGGGGCCCTCCTACAATGAGCAGTTCTTC	CATSRGLAGPSYNEQFF
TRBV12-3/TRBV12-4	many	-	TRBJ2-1	TGTGCCAGCACGGACAGCGGGGCCAGCTCCTACAATGAGCAGTTCTTC	CASTDSGASSYNEQFF
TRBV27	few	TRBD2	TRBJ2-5	TGTGCCAGCAACCGCGGGGGTACCCAGTACTTC	CASNRGGTQYF
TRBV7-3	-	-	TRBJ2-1	TGTGCCAGCAGCTTGAGAACAGCGATAGAGCACAATGAGCAGTTCTTC	CASSLRTAIEHNEQFF
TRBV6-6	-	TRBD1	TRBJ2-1	TGTGCCAGCAGTCGTACCGGGACAGGGTCATACAATGAGCAGTTCTTC	CASSRTGTGSYNEQFF
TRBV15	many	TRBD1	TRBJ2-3	TGTGCCACCAGCGTCTTTCCCGCCCTCAGGACAGGCCCCAAGGTGGATACGCAGTATTTT	CATSVFPALRTGPKVDTQYF
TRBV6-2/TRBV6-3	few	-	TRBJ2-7	TGTGCCAGCAGTGCAGGGGTACGACTTTCCTACGAGCAGTACTTC	CASSAGVRLSYEQYF
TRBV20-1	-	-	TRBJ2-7	TGCAGTGTTAGAGTGGGTGCGAGACAGGGAGGATCCTACGAGCAGTACTTC	CSVRVGARQGGSYEQYF
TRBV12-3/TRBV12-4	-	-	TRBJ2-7	TGTGCCATCAGGGGGACGGGAGCCTACGAGCAGTACTTC	CAIRGTGAYEQYF
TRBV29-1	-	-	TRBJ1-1	TGCAGCGTTGTGGCGTGGACGGAAGAGCCGAACACTGAAGCTTTCTTT	CSVVAWTEEPNTEAFF
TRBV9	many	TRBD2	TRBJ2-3	TGTGCCAGCAGCGTAGGGGATAGTGTCCTAGCGGAAGTATCGGATACGCAGTATTTT	CASSVGDSVLAEVSDTQYF
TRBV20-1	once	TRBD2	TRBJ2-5	TGCAGTGCTGACAAAGGACTAGCGGACCAAGAGACCCAGTACTTC	CSADKGLADQETQYF
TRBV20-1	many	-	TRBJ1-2	TGCAGTGCTAGAGGGACAGTCACTGGCTGGGGCTACACCTTC	CSARGTVTGWGYTF
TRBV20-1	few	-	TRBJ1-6	TGCAGCGTTCACCCGGACACAGGCGTAAATTCACCCCTCCACTTT	CSVHPDTGVNSPLHF
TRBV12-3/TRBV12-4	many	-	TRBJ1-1	TGTGCCAGCAGCCCGGGGACGGTGAACACTGAAGCTTTCTTT	CASSPGTVNTEAFF
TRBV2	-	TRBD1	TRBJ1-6	TGTGCCAGCAGCGGGACAGGGCTAACTTCACCCCTCCACTTT	CASSGTGLTSPLHF
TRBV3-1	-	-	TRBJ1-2	TGTGCCAGCAGCCAAGATCTAGGAGTCCGGGGCTATGGCTACACCTTC	CASSQDLGVRGYGYTF
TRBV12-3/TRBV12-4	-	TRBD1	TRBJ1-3	TGTGCCAGCAGTCCCTTACAACAGGGGGCGTCTGGAAACACCATATATTTT	CASSPLQQGASGNTIYF
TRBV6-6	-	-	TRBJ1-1	TGTGCCAGCAGTTACGAGTCGACCGGTACTGAAGCTTTCTTT	CASSYESTGTEAFF
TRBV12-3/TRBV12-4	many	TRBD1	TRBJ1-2	TGTGCCAGCAGAGGCGTCCGGGACAGCTATGGCTACACCTTC	CASRGVRDSYGYTF
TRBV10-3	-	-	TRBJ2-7	TGTGCCATCAGTCGAACCGGGACGGAAAACAATGAGCAGTACTTC	CAISRTGTENNEQYF
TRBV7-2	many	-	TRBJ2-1	TGTGCCAGCAGCCGCAGGGGCTCGGTAAGGTTCAGGGAGCAGTTCTTC	CASSRRGSVRFREQFF
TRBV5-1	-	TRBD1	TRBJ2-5	TGCGCCAGCAGCTTGGGAGGGGGCTACAATGAGCAGTACTTC	CASSLGGGYNEQYF
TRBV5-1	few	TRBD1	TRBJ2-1	TGCGCCAGCAGCCGAGAAGGGACAGTGGTCCATGAGCAGTTCTTC	CASSREGTVVHEQFF
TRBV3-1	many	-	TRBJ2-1	TGTGCCAGCACCAGGAGCTCCTACAATGAGCAGTTCTTC	CASTRSSYNEQFF
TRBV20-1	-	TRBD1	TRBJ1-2	TGCAGTGCAAACGGACAGGGGGCCGGCTATGGCTACACCTTC	CSANGQGAGYGYTF
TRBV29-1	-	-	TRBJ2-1	TGCAGCGTTCCCCCCCGAGGGGGTTACAATGAGCAGTTCTTC	CSVPPRGGYNEQFF
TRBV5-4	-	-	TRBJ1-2	TGTGCCAGCAGCTTGGCCGGCAGGAGAAGTTATGGCTACACCTTC	CASSLAGRRSYGYTF
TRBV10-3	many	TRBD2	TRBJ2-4	TGTGCCATCAGTGAGGATGGCGGGAGGGCCCATGCTACTCGGGCCAAAAACATTCAGTACTTC	CAISEDGGRAHATRAKNIQYF